These T cell receptor beta chains were read from a single sample in a study of T cell responses to AZD1222 COVID-19 vaccine. TCRdb's copy holds only in-frame clones and misses some; the assay was immunoSEQ multiplex PCR. This table has about 140,000 clones, roughly 82% appearing once. The specimen was peripheral blood, collected on day 0 of AZD1222 vaccination. These receptors were taken from an adult in good health. Each CDR3 is given with its conserved first and last residue. The D gene is left open where the match is weak. Not all rows give a size; the values are once, few, many and, for expanded clones, a class.

j_call v_call clone_size d_call cdr3_aa cdr3_nt
TRBJ1-2 TRBV6-1 . . CASSEGLNGNYGYTF TGTGCCAGCAGTGAAGGACTCAATGGGAACTATGGCTACACCTTC
TRBJ2-7 TRBV5-5 . . CASSLVGGPYEQYF TGTGCCAGCAGCTTGGTAGGGGGGCCCTACGAGCAGTACTTC
TRBJ1-2 TRBV6-5 . . CASSPLPPNYGYTF TGTGCCAGCAGTCCCCTCCCTCCTAACTATGGCTACACCTTC
TRBJ1-6 TRBV6-5 . TRBD1 CASSYRPGQENSPLHF TGTGCCAGCAGTTACCGCCCCGGACAGGAAAATTCACCCCTCCACTTT
TRBJ1-1 TRBV9 once . CASSVGSNTEAFF TGTGCCAGCAGCGTCGGGTCGAACACTGAAGCTTTCTTT
TRBJ1-1 TRBV28 . . CASALREPNTEAFF TGTGCCAGCGCCCTTAGAGAGCCGAACACTGAAGCTTTCTTT
TRBJ2-5 TRBV6-5 once TRBD1 CASRLRTGVGETQYF TGTGCCAGCAGACTAAGGACAGGGGTAGGGGAGACCCAGTACTTC
TRBJ1-2 TRBV6-5 . . CASRNQGGNYGYTF TGTGCCAGCAGGAATCAGGGCGGGAACTATGGCTACACCTTC
TRBJ1-5 TRBV14 . . CASSQDLQVRFNQPQHF TGTGCCAGCAGCCAAGATTTACAGGTTCGTTTCAATCAGCCCCAGCATTTT
TRBJ1-2 TRBV4-1 . . CASSQDEDRSYGYTF TGCGCCAGCAGCCAAGACGAAGACAGGAGCTATGGCTACACCTTC
TRBJ1-5 TRBV7-9 . . CASSSSGFGNQPQHF TGTGCCAGCAGCAGTTCGGGGTTCGGCAATCAGCCCCAGCATTTT
TRBJ1-1 TRBV5-1 . . CASSLAATGLTEAFF TGCGCCAGCAGCTTGGCGGCTACCGGCCTCACTGAAGCTTTCTTT
TRBJ1-5 TRBV9 . . CASSVEASGQPQHF TGTGCCAGCAGCGTAGAGGCCAGTGGCCAGCCCCAGCATTTT
TRBJ1-3 TRBV6-5 . . CASSYSGRSAGNTIYF TGTGCCAGCAGTTACTCGGGAAGATCTGCTGGAAACACCATATATTTT
TRBJ2-7 TRBV6-5 . TRBD1 CASSPDRVPYEQYF TGTGCCAGCAGTCCGGACAGGGTACCCTACGAGCAGTACTTC
TRBJ2-7 TRBV3-1/TRBV3-2 . TRBD2 CASSQGLGGSSYEQYF TGTGCCAGCAGCCAAGGATTGGGAGGGAGCTCCTACGAGCAGTACTTC
TRBJ2-3 TRBV28 . . CASKLGAGVSTDTQYF TGTGCCAGCAAGCTGGGGGCCGGGGTAAGCACAGATACGCAGTATTTT
TRBJ2-5 TRBV19 . . CASSLTRWGGETQYF TGTGCCAGTAGCCTCACGAGATGGGGGGGCGAGACCCAGTACTTC
TRBJ1-6 TRBV19 . TRBD1 CASTGQGARNSPLHF TGTGCCAGTACGGGACAGGGGGCTCGTAATTCACCCCTCCACTTT
TRBJ1-5 TRBV7-6 . . CASSLEPGDQPQHF TGTGCCAGCAGCTTAGAACCAGGGGATCAGCCCCAGCATTTT
TRBJ2-2 TRBV5-5 . . CASSPRETGELFF TGTGCCAGCAGCCCCAGGGAGACCGGGGAGCTGTTTTTT
TRBJ2-1 TRBV10-1 . . CASSELGGAGNEQFF TGCGCCAGCAGTGAGCTGGGGGGGGCGGGGAATGAGCAGTTCTTC
TRBJ2-1 TRBV28 . TRBD1 CASSSLLDRGPFYNEQFF TGTGCCAGCAGTTCACTATTAGACAGGGGCCCTTTCTACAATGAGCAGTTCTTC
TRBJ2-5 TRBV10-3 . . CAISEWGETQYF TGTGCCATCAGTGAGTGGGGAGAGACCCAGTACTTC
TRBJ1-3 TRBV9 . . CASSVSRRTAGNTIYF TGTGCCAGCAGCGTATCGAGAAGGACGGCTGGAAACACCATATATTTT
TRBJ1-4 TRBV15 . TRBD1 CATSRATGGDEKLFF TGTGCCACCAGCAGAGCCACAGGGGGGGATGAAAAACTGTTTTTT
TRBJ1-5 TRBV7-2 . . CASSFWAASSDQPQHF TGTGCCAGCAGCTTTTGGGCCGCTTCGAGTGATCAGCCCCAGCATTTT
TRBJ1-4 TRBV5-1 . . CASSLRQEKGKLFF TGCGCCAGCAGCTTGAGACAGGAGAAAGGGAAACTGTTTTTT
TRBJ2-5 TRBV28 . TRBD2 CASTTGGARETQYF TGTGCCAGCACCACCGGGGGGGCCAGGGAGACCCAGTACTTC
TRBJ1-4 TRBV19 . . CASLGAHNEKLFF TGTGCCAGTCTCGGGGCTCATAATGAAAAACTGTTTTTT
TRBJ2-5 TRBV5-1 . . CASSLQGWGQETQYF TGCGCCAGCAGCTTACAGGGTTGGGGGCAAGAGACCCAGTACTTC
TRBJ2-7 TRBV28 . . CASSAPGTAYEQYF TGTGCCAGCAGTGCTCCCGGGACTGCCTACGAGCAGTACTTC
TRBJ1-2 TRBV6-5 . . CASSRDGDYGYTF TGTGCCAGCAGCCGGGACGGAGACTATGGCTACACCTTC
TRBJ1-3 TRBV25-1 . . CASSSGNTIYF TGTGCCAGTTCTTCTGGAAACACCATATATTTT
TRBJ1-5 TRBV19 . TRBD1 CASSLTGTAYEPQHF TGTGCCAGTAGTCTGACAGGGACAGCCTATGAGCCCCAGCATTTT
TRBJ1-5 TRBV28 . . CASSFQRGYQPQHF TGTGCCAGCAGTTTCCAGAGGGGTTACCAGCCCCAGCATTTT
TRBJ1-2 TRBV5-1 few TRBD1 CASSPTGADYGYTF TGCGCCAGCAGCCCGACAGGGGCTGACTATGGCTACACCTTC
TRBJ1-6 TRBV6-5 . . CASSYPRDRDSPLHF TGTGCCAGCAGTTACCCCAGGGATCGGGATTCACCCCTCCACTTT
TRBJ2-3 TRBV7-6 . . CASSLEPLTDTQYF TGTGCCAGCAGCTTAGAACCACTCACGGATACGCAGTATTTT
TRBJ2-1 TRBV4-1 . . CASSQGPGSYNEQFF TGCGCCAGCAGCCAGGGTCCCGGCTCCTACAATGAGCAGTTCTTC
TRBJ2-2 TRBV27 . . CASSLSTVTGELFF TGTGCCAGCAGTTTATCTACGGTCACCGGGGAGCTGTTTTTT
TRBJ2-1 TRBV2 . . CASRPGGYNEQFF TGTGCCAGCCGTCCCGGGGGCTACAATGAGCAGTTCTTC
TRBJ2-7 TRBV5-5 once . CASREGGQQTTYEQYF TGTGCCAGCAGAGAAGGCGGACAGCAAACTACCTACGAGCAGTACTTC
TRBJ1-2 TRBV3-1/TRBV3-2 . TRBD1 CASSPEGTGGEPLGYTF TGTGCCAGCAGCCCAGAGGGGACAGGGGGCGAGCCGCTGGGCTACACCTTC
TRBJ1-2 TRBV14 few . CASSQEIRPGAYITF TGTGCCAGCAGCCAAGAAATACGGCCAGGGGCGTATATCACCTTC
TRBJ2-5 TRBV29-1 . . CSVTGKETQYF TGCAGCGTAACAGGAAAAGAGACCCAGTACTTC